This T cell receptor delta chain was recorded in a study of γδ T cells in repeated Plasmodium falciparum infection. On the study more broadly: Over about 640 days, donors received four mosquito-bite P. falciparum NF54 infections. Malian samples came from no-transmission periods or across acute febrile malaria episodes.

As to this clone: Its antigen is undetermined. A far larger clone is a single base away, which makes a read error likely. The sample carries other DNA sequences with the same CDR3.

Sequencing covered both gamma and delta TCR chains per sample. TCRdb redid the clone calls on the multiplex PCR reads with CATT. This sample has 50,000 or so delta-chain clones, with about 1.5% found just once. Flow sorting of PBMC yielded separate Vgamma9/Vdelta2+ and Vdelta2-negative gammadelta T cell populations for bulk repertoire analysis. The length of the CDR3 is 16 residues. Germline V gives CDR1 TSWWSYY, CDR2 QGS. Findings of the study overall: Repeated controlled infections reportedly drove waves of new clonotype selection in Vdelta2-negative, mostly Vdelta1+, gammadelta repertoires.

The sequenced sample was gamma-delta T cells from blood. The V gene reported is TRDV1; the J gene is uncalled; TRDD3 reflects the table's D call only, with no check against the DNA. This TCR was sampled from a pool of human donors (malaria-infected and uninfected, not separated). CDR3 residues: CALGNKNREDTDKLIF. The CDR3 DNA follows: TGTGCTCTTGGGAATAAAAACAGGGAAGACACCGATAAGCTCATCTTT.